These 27 T cell receptor beta chains share one sample of origin, sequenced in a study of shared clonotypes between healthy human individuals. TCRdb's copy holds only in-frame clones and misses some; the assay was immunoSEQ multiplex PCR. The data show approximately 500,000 clones, with approximately 79% seen just once and around 13% held by the top ten. Material: PBMCs. The receptor set was obtained from a woman aged 40 to 55 in good health. Some clones in this sample may be carry-over from other donors' samples.

This clone has ten or more counts. The V gene is TRBV14, the J gene TRBJ2-1, with D perhaps TRBD1 or TRBD2 (5 bases each). This CDR3 has 12 amino acids. Germline lookup yields CDR1 SGHDN and CDR2 FVKESK. Trimming stripped 4 bases from V and 10 bases from J, with 11 bases between. CDR3 region: CASSLGRWEQFF. The CDR3 coding sequence is TGTGCCAGCAGCCTGGGACGTTGGGAGCAGTTCTTC.

The genes are TRBV5-5 and TRBJ1-6, with D unresolved. This CDR3 spans 15 amino acids. Germline V gene data show CDR1 as SGHKS and CDR2 as YYEKEE (reference sequence). V lost 0 bases and J 5 bases, leaving 9 bases between the germline ends. For the CDR3, the DNA is TGTGCCAGCAGCTTGGACGGGCCGAATAATTCACCCCTCCACTTT. Translating it yields CASSLDGPNNSPLHF.

The chain joins TRBV10-3 to TRBJ1-2; tentatively, D is TRBD1 (5 bases). CDR1 is ENHRY, CDR2 SYGVKD, per germline. The V end was cut by 8 bases, the J end by 4 bases, with 20 bases between. The CDR3 loop spans 15 amino acids. Here the CDR3 reads CAIGATDLSRYGYTF. In DNA form, the CDR3 reads TGTGCCATCGGGGCGACTGACCTATCCCGCTATGGCTACACCTTC.

The rearrangement joins TRBV5-1 to TRBJ2-3; 12 bases agree with TRBD2. Germline lookup yields CDR1 SGHRS and CDR2 YFSETQ. Trimming took 4 bases from V and 5 from J; bases not matched to a gene: 8. CDR3 size: 16 residues. CDR3 region: CASSGTSGGQGDTQYF. As DNA, the CDR3 is TGCGCCAGCAGCGGCACTAGCGGGGGGCAGGGAGATACGCAGTATTTT. Full variable domain (rest looked up from reference TRBV5-1 and TRBJ2-3): KAGVTQTPRYLIKTRGQQVTLSCSPISGHRSVSWYQQTPGQGLQFLFEYFSETQRNKGNFPGRFSGRQFSNSRSEMNVSTLELGDSALYLCASSGTSGGQGDTQYFGPGTRLTVL.

V usage is TRBV7-2 and J usage is TRBJ2-7, with D possibly being TRBD2 (6 bases). This CDR3 is 14 amino acids long. Germline V CDR1 and CDR2: SGHTA, FQGNSA. V was cut by 0 bases and J by 6 bases, with 12 bases left in between. The CDR3 DNA sequence: TGTGCCAGCAGCTTAGCCCGGGAGATGGGCGAGCAGTACTTC. This codes for CASSLAREMGEQYF.

This rearrangement joins TRBV2 to TRBJ2-3; 9 nucleotides agree with TRBD1. The trim removed 10 bases at V and 1 base at J, leaving 6 bases unmatched. This CDR3 is 14 amino acids long. Germline CDR1 reads SNHLY; CDR2 reads FYNNEI. The CDR3: CAIHRGPRTDTQYF. The CDR3 DNA is TGTGCCATTCACAGGGGGCCGCGCACAGATACGCAGTATTTT.

The chain carries TRBV4-3 and TRBJ2-1, with TRBD1 identical over 8 bases. This CDR3 comprises 12 residues. Germline loops: CDR1 LGHNA, CDR2 YSLEER. Unmatched junction bases numbered 1, after V lost 2 bases and J lost 10 bases. The CDR3: CASSQRTGEQFF. In nucleotides, the CDR3 is TGCGCCAGCAGCCAACGGACAGGGGAGCAGTTCTTC.

The chain employs TRBV19 and TRBJ2-3; TRBD2 agrees at 7 bases. This CDR3 comprises 13 residues. The germline CDR1 and CDR2 sequences are LNHDA and SQIVND (reference sequence). V lost 7 bases to trimming and J lost 4 bases; unmatched junction nucleotides: 5. The CDR3, as DNA: TGTGCCAGTACTCAGCGGGACGCAGATACGCAGTATTTT. Amino acid sequence: CASTQRDADTQYF.

The rearrangement links TRBV7-9 to TRBJ2-3, with TRBD2 identical over 12 bases. Germline V gives CDR1 SEHNR, CDR2 FQNEAQ (reference sequence). The V segment lost 4 bases and the J segment 3 bases; nucleotides outside the gene matches: 5. This CDR3 has 16 residues. CDR3 sequence: CASSSGTSGQTDTQYF. CDR3 nucleotide sequence: TGTGCCAGCAGCTCCGGGACTAGCGGGCAGACAGATACGCAGTATTTT. Based on the CDR3 plus reference TRBV7-9 and TRBJ2-3, the full variable domain is DTGVSQNPRHKITKRGQNVTFRCDPISEHNRLYWYRQTLGQGPEFLTYFQNEAQLEKSRLLSDRFSAERPKGSFSTLEIQRTEQGDSAMYLCASSSGTSGQTDTQYFGPGTRLTVL.

V gene TRBV7-9 combines with J gene TRBJ2-2, with no clear D. Trimming took off 1 base at V and 3 bases at J, with 9 bases between the two ends. This CDR3 has 15 amino acids. CDR1 and CDR2 from the germline V gene are SEHNR and FQNEAQ (reference sequence). In nucleotides, the CDR3 is TGTGCCAGCAGCTTAGGGGGATGGTACACCGGGGAGCTGTTTTTT. Amino acids: CASSLGGWYTGELFF.

The rearrangement links TRBV2 to TRBJ2-7; the match to TRBD1 covers 9 bases. This CDR3 has 14 residues. After removal of 2 bases from V and 3 bases from J, the junction contained 2 bases not matched to a gene. Germline assignment: CDR1 SNHLY and CDR2 FYNNEI. CDR3 in DNA: TGTGCCAGCAGTGAACGGACAGGGGTCTACGAGCAGTACTTC. Translated: CASSERTGVYEQYF.

The V and J genes are TRBV5-1 and TRBJ2-4, with D possibly TRBD1 on 5 matching bases. CDR3 length: 14 residues. V was clipped by 0 bases and J by 1 base, with 5 bases between them. Germline lookup yields CDR1 SGHRS and CDR2 YFSETQ. CDR3 region: CASSLDRAKNIQYF. CDR3 sequence (DNA): TGCGCCAGCAGCTTGGACAGGGCCAAAAACATTCAGTACTTC.

The genes are TRBV6-6 and TRBJ1-4; TRBD1 matches 9 bases. This CDR3 is built from 16 residues. Germline CDR1 and CDR2: MNHNY and SVGAGI (reference sequence). The V and J ends lost 6 bases and 0 bases, in that order; junction bases with no gene match: 5. CDR3 in amino acids: CASRPTGGTTNEKLFF. The CDR3 DNA follows: TGTGCCAGCAGACCAACAGGGGGCACAACTAATGAAAAACTGTTTTTT.

The chain joins TRBV29-1 to TRBJ1-4; D remains ambiguous. From germline, CDR1 is SQVTM and CDR2 ANQGSEA. V was cut by 4 bases and J by 0 bases, with 6 bases left in between. This CDR3 is built from 13 residues. CDR3 residues: CSVVQTTNEKLFF. The DNA for the CDR3 is TGCAGCGTTGTTCAGACAACTAATGAAAAACTGTTTTTT.

The rearrangement links TRBV10-3 to TRBJ1-2; D perhaps matches TRBD1 (5 bases). V dropped 2 bases and J dropped 8 bases, with 21 bases sitting between them. The CDR3 spans 16 residues. CDR1 is ENHRY, CDR2 SYGVKD, per germline. The CDR3 sequence is CAISEPSLGVLDGYTF. The CDR3 bases are TGTGCCATCAGTGAGCCATCTCTGGGGGTGTTAGACGGCTACACCTTC.

This chain connects TRBV15 to TRBJ2-5; 13 bases align to TRBD2. The end of the DNA fits TRBJ2-7 better, so the J call may be wrong. The CDR3 loop spans 16 amino acids. Per germline, CDR1 LNHNV and CDR2 YYDKDF (reference sequence). In DNA, the CDR3 is TGTGCCACCAGCAGTCCCCCAGGACTAGCGGGAGCCGAGCAGTACTTC. This codes for CATSSPPGLAGAEQYF.

V usage is TRBV10-3 and J usage is TRBJ1-1; tentative D call: TRBD1 (5 bases). The CDR3 is 13 residues long. With 2 bases removed from V and 6 bases from J, the gap between germline ends came to 10 bases. Germline CDR1 reads ENHRY; CDR2 reads SYGVKD. In DNA, the CDR3 is TGTGCCATCAGTGAGACGGGGGACGCTGAAGCTTTCTTT. Translating gives CAISETGDAEAFF.

CDR3 in DNA: TGTGCCAGCAGTTCGTGGGCGGGGCCCGCCTACGAGCAGTACTTC. Amino acid sequence: CASSSWAGPAYEQYF. This chain connects TRBV28 to TRBJ2-7; D is possibly TRBD2 (6 bases). Trimming left V 4 bases short and J 2 bases short, with 15 bases between. In germline, CDR1 is MDHEN, CDR2 SYDVKM. The length of the CDR3 is 15 residues.

V usage is TRBV7-3 and J usage is TRBJ2-7, with a possible D match to TRBD2 (5 bases). Trimming pared 0 bases from V and 1 base from J, leaving 10 bases between. The CDR3 totals 15 residues. Germline V gene lookup returns CDR1 SGHTA and CDR2 FQGTGA. The CDR3 loop reads CASSLTSVNSYEQYF. In nucleotides, the CDR3 is TGTGCCAGCAGCTTAACTAGCGTCAATTCCTACGAGCAGTACTTC.

Of note for this clone: This sequence may be a read error, since a much larger clone differs from it by one base. Other DNA sequences from this sample encode an identical CDR3 as well. The V call is TRBV18, the J call TRBJ2-2, with D tentatively TRBD1 (6 bases). Germline CDR1 reads KGHSH; CDR2 reads LQKENI. The CDR3 covers 15 residues. CDR3 loop: CASSPRPGETGELFF. The CDR3 DNA sequence: TGTGCTAGCTCACCACGGCCAGGGGAAACCGGGGAGCTGTTTTTT.

The chain combines TRBV28 with TRBJ2-7; no clear D gene. The CDR3 is 13 amino acids. The ends were cut back, 5 bases at V and 4 bases at J, with 12 bases in the middle. The germline V gene encodes CDR1 MDHEN and CDR2 SYDVKM. The CDR3 is CASSPVGLYEQYF. CDR3 DNA: TGTGCCAGCAGTCCCGTGGGCCTGTACGAGCAGTACTTC. Supplemented by reference TRBV28 and TRBJ2-7, the full variable domain reads DVKVTQSSRYLVKRTGEKVFLECVQDMDHENMFWYRQDPGLGLRLIYFSYDVKMKEKGDIPEGYSVSREKKERFSLILESASTNQTSMYLCASSPVGLYEQYFGPGTRLTVT.

This chain links TRBV28 with TRBJ2-1, with 10 positions matching TRBD2. The ends lost 5 bases at V and 6 bases at J; junction bases unmatched: 4. This CDR3 region has 14 residues. Germline V gene sequence: CDR1 MDHEN, CDR2 SYDVKM. CDR3 residues: CASSSGRAPNEQFF. For the CDR3, the DNA is TGTGCCAGCAGTAGCGGGAGGGCCCCCAATGAGCAGTTCTTC.

This clone was observed a few times. The chain couples TRBV7-9 to TRBJ1-3, with 8 bases fitting TRBD1. In germline, CDR1 is SEHNR, CDR2 FQNEAQ (reference sequence). The trim removed 5 bases at V and 6 bases at J, leaving 3 bases unmatched. CDR3 length: 13 amino acids. The CDR3 loop reads CASSRTGSNTIYF. The CDR3 DNA sequence: TGTGCCAGCAGCCGGACAGGGTCAAACACCATATATTTT.

This clone has more than one count but fewer than ten. CDR3 amino acids: CASAKGGPPFGQYF. The CDR3 DNA is TGTGCCAGCGCCAAGGGGGGGCCACCTTTCGGGCAGTACTTC. The J gene is TRBJ2-7, the V gene TRBV28, with TRBD2 as a possible D gene (7 bases). Germline CDR1 reads MDHEN; CDR2 reads SYDVKM. Trimming left V 8 bases short and J 9 bases short, with 23 bases between. This CDR3 spans 14 amino acids.

Concerning this clone: This sequence is one base from a far larger clone and is likely a read error. The V and J genes are TRBV10-3 and TRBJ2-7, with D unclear. V lost 4 bases and J 7 bases, leaving 11 bases between the germline ends. The germline V gene encodes CDR1 ENHRY and CDR2 SYGVKD. This CDR3 region has 12 residues. As DNA, the CDR3 is TGTGCCATCAGTGCCCAGGACGGGGAGCAGTACTTC. This gives the protein CAISAQDGEQYF.

The genes are TRBV5-6 and TRBJ1-1; D call uncertain. Germline values: CDR1 SGHDT, CDR2 YYEEEE. The CDR3 sequence is 16 residues long. The germline V and J ends were trimmed by 0 bases and 4 bases, with 16 bases remaining between them. The CDR3 sequence is CASSLDPRGGSTEAFF. The DNA of the CDR3 is TGTGCCAGCAGCTTGGACCCCCGTGGCGGCAGCACTGAAGCTTTCTTT.

The genes are TRBV7-3 and TRBJ2-3; D possibly uses TRBD1 or TRBD2 (5 bases each). The germline V and J ends were trimmed by 2 bases and 2 bases, with 14 bases remaining between them. There are 16 residues in the CDR3. Germline-derived CDR1 and CDR2 are SGHTA and FQGTGA. CDR3 nucleotides: TGTGCCAGCAGCTTAGGGACCGCGGAATTCACAGATACGCAGTATTTT. This gives the protein CASSLGTAEFTDTQYF.